The 14 T cell receptor beta chains given below trace back to one sample, sequenced in a study of post-analysis software for immune sequencing data. The study's findings and limits: Relative to controls, patients had a few TRBV segments at higher frequency, with TRBV5-6, TRBV5-1 and TRBV20-1 among these.

Their cognate antigens are unknown. Unique molecular identifiers were carried by the TCR beta cDNA libraries. TCRdb reprocessed the PCR reads with MiXCR, giving one entry per CDR3 protein. The table lists roughly 200,000 distinct CDR3 sequences, around 30% of them singletons. Sequencing was performed on blood. These receptors all come from a girl between 2 and 17 years old with multiple sclerosis.

The chain uses TRBV5-1 and TRBJ2-1; TRBD1 matches 7 bases. This CDR3 region has 15 residues. Unmatched junction bases numbered 8, after V lost 4 bases and J lost 4 bases. Germline V gene data show CDR1 as SGHRS and CDR2 as YFSETQ. The CDR3 protein is CASSPTTGQYNEQFF. CDR3 nucleotides: TGCGCCAGCAGCCCCACTACGGGACAGTACAATGAGCAGTTCTTC.

This clonotype appeared many times. This sequence joins TRBV28 and TRBJ2-4; 14 bases align to TRBD2. This CDR3 contains 18 residues. CDR1 MDHEN and CDR2 SYDVKM come from the germline V gene. V was clipped by 5 bases and J by 3 bases; unmatched bases: 9. CDR3 region: CASSPGLAGVVGKNIQYF. The CDR3 DNA reads TGTGCCAGCAGTCCGGGACTAGCGGGAGTAGTCGGCAAAAACATTCAGTACTTC.

This clonotype was seen a handful of times. CDR3 loop: CASTENRGPFQPQHF. The CDR3 region has the DNA TGTGCCAGCACTGAGAACAGGGGGCCTTTTCAGCCCCAGCATTTT. The chain carries TRBV6-1 and TRBJ1-5; 9 nucleotides match TRBD1. Looked up from germline, CDR1 is MNHNS and CDR2 is SASEGT. Trimming at V came to 7 bases and at J to 6 bases, leaving 10 bases not matched to a gene. This CDR3 contains 15 residues.

This clonotype was counted between two and nine times. The genes are TRBV5-1 and TRBJ2-7, with a tentative D call TRBD1 (6 bases). The germline CDR1 and CDR2 sequences are SGHRS and YFSETQ. V was trimmed by 7 bases and J by 2 bases, leaving 13 bases between them. CDR3 length: 13 amino acids. The CDR3 protein is CASRGQITYEQYF. The CDR3 DNA sequence: TGCGCCAGCCGTGGACAGATTACCTACGAGCAGTACTTC.

This clonotype was seen repeatedly, ten times or more. A junction end diverges from the germline sequence, so it may reflect a read error. The chain couples TRBV29-1 to TRBJ2-1, with a weak D call TRBD2 (7 bases). The V gene's germline CDR1 is SQVTM and CDR2 ANQGSEA. The CDR3 is 15 residues long. Written as DNA, the CDR3 is TGCAGCGCCAAGGGGGGCGGGAGCTCCTACAATGTGCAGTTCTTC. This sequence encodes CSAKGGGSSYNVQFF.

The sample holds a few counts of this clonotype. This chain links TRBV7-2 with TRBJ2-4; no clear D gene. The CDR3 is 14 residues long. V lost 0 bases and J lost 11, with 14 bases in between. The germline gives CDR1 SGHTA, CDR2 FQGNSA. The CDR3 bases are TGTGCCAGCAGCTTAGCGTTCGGGCGGCAGTTTCAGTACTTC. It specifies CASSLAFGRQFQYF.

The chain is built from TRBV5-1 and TRBJ1-2, with D perhaps TRBD1 (5 bases). Germline assignment: CDR1 SGHRS and CDR2 YFSETQ. The CDR3 length is 14 residues. V shed 0 bases and J shed 2 bases, with 8 bases lying between them. The CDR3 DNA follows: TGCGCCAGCAGCTTGGGCGGGGACAACTATGGCTACACCTTC. It is translated as CASSLGGDNYGYTF.

V usage is TRBV7-9 and J usage is TRBJ1-3; D gene unclear. CDR1 is SEHNR and CDR2 is FQNEAQ in the germline V gene (reference sequence). V was cut by 5 bases and J by 3 bases, with 11 bases left in between. The length of the CDR3 is 14 residues. The CDR3: CASSRAQYGNTIYF. The CDR3 bases are TGTGCCAGCAGCCGGGCGCAGTATGGAAACACCATATATTTT.

This clonotype turned up a few times. This chain joins TRBV29-1 and TRBJ2-5; no clear D gene. CDR3 size: 11 residues. Looked up from germline, CDR1 is SQVTM and CDR2 is ANQGSEA. V was trimmed by 5 bases and J by 5 bases, leaving 9 bases between them. Here the CDR3 reads CSVQYGETQYF. Written as DNA, the CDR3 is TGCAGCGTTCAGTATGGGGAGACCCAGTACTTC.

Only a few counts were recorded for this clonotype. An end of the junction does not agree with germline; a read error may underlie this. The CDR3 region is CACSRPGRGGYEQYF. The CDR3 nucleotides read TGTGCCTGCAGTCGCCCGGGGCGGGGGGGTTACGAGCAGTACTTC. The chain carries TRBV12-3 or TRBV12-4 and TRBJ2-7; 9 positions agree with TRBD2. The CDR3 covers 15 residues.

This chain joins TRBV7-9 and TRBJ1-5; 7 positions agree with TRBD1. The length of the CDR3 is 15 residues. The V and J ends lost 5 bases and 2 bases, in that order; junction bases with no gene match: 6. CDR1 is SEHNR and CDR2 is FQNEAQ in the germline V gene (reference sequence). CDR3 DNA sequence: TGTGCCAGCAGCACCGACAGGGTTGGCAATCAGCCCCAGCATTTT. It codes for CASSTDRVGNQPQHF.

CDR3 sequence: CASSPTSVYDEQYF. Written as DNA, the CDR3 is TGTGCCAGCAGCCCGACTAGCGTATACGACGAGCAGTACTTC. The chain carries TRBV14 and TRBJ2-7, with 8 bases fitting TRBD2. Germline assignment: CDR1 SGHDN and CDR2 FVKESK. The CDR3 consists of 14 residues. V shed 4 bases, J shed 5 bases, and the junction held 7 bases outside the gene matches.

This clonotype was counted between two and nine times. The V and J genes are TRBV5-1 and TRBJ1-1; D possibly corresponds to TRBD1 (5 bases). The CDR3 sequence is 15 residues long. Trimming cost V 1 base and J 3 bases, with 13 bases left between them. Per the germline V gene, CDR1 is SGHRS and CDR2 is YFSETQ. The CDR3 reads CASSLMGPGDTEAFF. The CDR3 DNA reads TGCGCCAGCAGCTTGATGGGGCCGGGAGACACTGAAGCTTTCTTT.

The chain is built from TRBV6-5 and TRBJ2-1, with 11 bases aligning to TRBD1. V gave up 1 base and J gave up 5 bases; unmatched junction bases: 4. Germline-derived CDR1 and CDR2 are MNHEY and SVGAGI. The CDR3 is 16 amino acids. The CDR3 nucleotides read TGTGCCAGCAGTTACTTCGGGACAGGGGGGCACAATGAGCAGTTCTTC. Protein: CASSYFGTGGHNEQFF.